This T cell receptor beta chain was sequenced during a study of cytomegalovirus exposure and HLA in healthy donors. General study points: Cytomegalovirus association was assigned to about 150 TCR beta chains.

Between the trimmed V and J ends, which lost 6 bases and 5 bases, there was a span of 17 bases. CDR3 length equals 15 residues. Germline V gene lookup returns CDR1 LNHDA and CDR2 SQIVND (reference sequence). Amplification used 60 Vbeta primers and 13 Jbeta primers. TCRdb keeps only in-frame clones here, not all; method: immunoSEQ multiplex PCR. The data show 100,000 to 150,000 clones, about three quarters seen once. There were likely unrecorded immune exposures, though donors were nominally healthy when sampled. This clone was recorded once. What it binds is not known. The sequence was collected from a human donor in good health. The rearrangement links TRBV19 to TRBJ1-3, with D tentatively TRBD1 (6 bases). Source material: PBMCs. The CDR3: CASSGAGTSRNTIYF. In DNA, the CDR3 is TGTGCCAGTAGCGGGGCCGGGACAAGCCGAAACACCATATATTTT.